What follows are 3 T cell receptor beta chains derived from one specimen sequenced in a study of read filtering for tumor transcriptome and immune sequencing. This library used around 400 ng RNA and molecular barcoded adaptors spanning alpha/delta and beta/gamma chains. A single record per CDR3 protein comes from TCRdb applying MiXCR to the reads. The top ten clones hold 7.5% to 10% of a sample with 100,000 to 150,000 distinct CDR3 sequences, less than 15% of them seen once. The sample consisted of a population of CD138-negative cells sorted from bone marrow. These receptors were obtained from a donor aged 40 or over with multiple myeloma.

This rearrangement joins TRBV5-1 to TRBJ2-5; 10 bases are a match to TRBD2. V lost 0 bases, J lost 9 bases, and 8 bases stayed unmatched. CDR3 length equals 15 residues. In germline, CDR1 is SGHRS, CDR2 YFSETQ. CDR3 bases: TGCGCCAGCAGCTTGGCAGCGGGAGGGATGGAGGCCCAGTACTTC. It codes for CASSLAAGGMEAQYF.

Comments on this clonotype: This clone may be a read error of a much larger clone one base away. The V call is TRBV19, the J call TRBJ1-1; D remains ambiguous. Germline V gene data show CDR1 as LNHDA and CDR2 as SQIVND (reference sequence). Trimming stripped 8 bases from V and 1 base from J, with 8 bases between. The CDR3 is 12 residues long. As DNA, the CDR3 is TGTGCCAGTGGTACGGCGAACACTGAAGCTTTCTTT. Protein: CASGTANTEAFF.

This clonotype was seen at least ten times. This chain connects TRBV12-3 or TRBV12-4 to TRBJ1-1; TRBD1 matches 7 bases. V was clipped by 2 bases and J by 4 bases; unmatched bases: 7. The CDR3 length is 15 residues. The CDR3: CASSLKLAGGTEAFF. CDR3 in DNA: TGTGCCAGCAGTTTAAAGTTGGCAGGGGGCACTGAAGCTTTCTTT.